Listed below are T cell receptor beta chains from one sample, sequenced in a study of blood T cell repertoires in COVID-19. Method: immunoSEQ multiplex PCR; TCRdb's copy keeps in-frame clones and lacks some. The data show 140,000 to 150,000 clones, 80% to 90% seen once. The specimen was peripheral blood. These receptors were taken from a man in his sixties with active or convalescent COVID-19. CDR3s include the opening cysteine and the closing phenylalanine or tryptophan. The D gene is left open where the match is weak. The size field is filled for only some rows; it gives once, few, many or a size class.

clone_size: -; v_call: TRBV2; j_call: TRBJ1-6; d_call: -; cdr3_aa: CASSDLGASNSPLHF; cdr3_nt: TGTGCCAGCAGTGATCTGGGGGCGAGTAATTCACCCCTCCACTTT
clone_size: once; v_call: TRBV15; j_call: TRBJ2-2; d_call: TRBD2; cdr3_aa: CATRPGGTGELFF; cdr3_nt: TGTGCCACCAGGCCGGGAGGCACCGGGGAGCTGTTTTTT
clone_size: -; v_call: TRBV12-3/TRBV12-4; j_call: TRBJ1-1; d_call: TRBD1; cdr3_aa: CASFPGQGVAFF; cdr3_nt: TGTGCCAGCTTCCCGGGACAGGGGGTCGCTTTCTTT
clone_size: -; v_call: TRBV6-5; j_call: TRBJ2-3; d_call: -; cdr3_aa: CASSFRGGTDTQYF; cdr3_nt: TGTGCCAGCAGTTTCCGGGGAGGCACAGATACGCAGTATTTT
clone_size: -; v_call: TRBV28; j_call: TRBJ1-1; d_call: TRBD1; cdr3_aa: CASKPSWGTGPATEAFF; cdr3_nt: TGTGCCAGCAAACCCTCTTGGGGGACAGGGCCGGCCACTGAAGCTTTCTTT
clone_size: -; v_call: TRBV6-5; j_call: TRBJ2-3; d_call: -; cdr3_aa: CASSLSTDTQYF; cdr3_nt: TGTGCCAGCAGCCTCAGCACAGATACGCAGTATTTT
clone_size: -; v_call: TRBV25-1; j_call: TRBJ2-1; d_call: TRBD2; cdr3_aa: CASSPGTSGYNEQFF; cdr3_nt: TGTGCCAGCAGTCCCGGGACTAGCGGCTACAATGAGCAGTTCTTC
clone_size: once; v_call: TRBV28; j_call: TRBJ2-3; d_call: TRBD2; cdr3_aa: CASSKGLARSDTQYF; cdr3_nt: TGTGCCAGCAGCAAAGGACTAGCGCGGTCGGATACGCAGTATTTT
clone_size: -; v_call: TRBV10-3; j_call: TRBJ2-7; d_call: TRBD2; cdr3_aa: CAIGGELAVYEQYF; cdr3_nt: TGTGCCATCGGAGGAGAACTAGCGGTCTACGAGCAGTACTTC
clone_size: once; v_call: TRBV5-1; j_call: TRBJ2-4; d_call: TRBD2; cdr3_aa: CASSGDTSEQLAKNIQYF; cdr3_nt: TGCGCCAGCAGCGGGGATACTAGCGAGCAGCTAGCCAAAAACATTCAGTACTTC
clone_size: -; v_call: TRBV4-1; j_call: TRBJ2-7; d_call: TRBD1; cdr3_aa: CASSQEGTGAYEQYF; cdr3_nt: TGCGCCAGCAGCCAAGAAGGGACAGGGGCGTACGAGCAGTACTTC
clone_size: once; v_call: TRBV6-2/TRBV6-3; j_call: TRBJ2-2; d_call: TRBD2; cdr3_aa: CASSIAGVTAGELFF; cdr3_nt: TGTGCCAGCAGTATAGCGGGAGTAACCGCCGGGGAGCTGTTTTTT
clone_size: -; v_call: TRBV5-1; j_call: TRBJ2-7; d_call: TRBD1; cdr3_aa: CASSWGQNEQYF; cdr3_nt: TGCGCCAGCAGCTGGGGACAGAACGAGCAGTACTTC
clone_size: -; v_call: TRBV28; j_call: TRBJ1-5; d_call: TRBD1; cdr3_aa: CASSLTGSNQPQHF; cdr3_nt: TGTGCCAGCAGCTTGACAGGGAGCAATCAGCCCCAGCATTTT
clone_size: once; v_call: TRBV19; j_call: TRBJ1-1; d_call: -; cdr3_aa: CASSPRNQGITEAFF; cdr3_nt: TGTGCCAGTAGTCCCCGCAACCAGGGGATCACTGAAGCTTTCTTT
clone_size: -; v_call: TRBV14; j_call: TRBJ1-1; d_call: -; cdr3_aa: CASSRGGNTEAFF; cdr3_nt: TGTGCCAGCAGCCGAGGGGGGAACACTGAAGCTTTCTTT
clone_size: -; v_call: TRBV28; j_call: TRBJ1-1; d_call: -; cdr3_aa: CASSSIHRLNTEAFF; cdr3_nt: TGTGCCAGCAGTTCCATTCACAGGCTGAACACTGAAGCTTTCTTT
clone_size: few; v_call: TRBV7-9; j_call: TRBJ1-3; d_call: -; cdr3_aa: CASSAGSGNTIYF; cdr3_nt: TGTGCCAGCAGCGCGGGGTCTGGAAACACCATATATTTT
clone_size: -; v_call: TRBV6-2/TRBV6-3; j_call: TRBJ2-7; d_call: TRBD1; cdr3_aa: CASSYVRQGANREQYF; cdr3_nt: TGTGCCAGCAGTTACGTTCGACAGGGGGCCAATCGCGAGCAGTACTTC
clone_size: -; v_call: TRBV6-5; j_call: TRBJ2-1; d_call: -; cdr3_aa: CASSYSGGEQFF; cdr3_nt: TGTGCCAGCAGTTACTCGGGGGGTGAGCAGTTCTTC
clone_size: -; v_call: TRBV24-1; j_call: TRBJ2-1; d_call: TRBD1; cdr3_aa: CAASDWDRVQFF; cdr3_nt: TGTGCCGCCAGTGACTGGGACAGGGTACAGTTCTTC
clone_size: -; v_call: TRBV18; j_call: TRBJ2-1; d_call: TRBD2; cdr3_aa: CASSDKLAGGYNEQFF; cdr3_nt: TGTGCCAGCTCAGACAAACTAGCGGGAGGATACAATGAGCAGTTCTTC
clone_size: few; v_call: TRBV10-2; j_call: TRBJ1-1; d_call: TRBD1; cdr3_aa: CASSLPGQGATEAFF; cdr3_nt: TGCGCCAGCAGTCTGCCGGGACAGGGGGCCACTGAAGCTTTCTTT
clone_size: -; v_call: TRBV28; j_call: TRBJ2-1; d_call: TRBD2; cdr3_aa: CASSLRAGGPVEQFF; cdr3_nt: TGTGCCAGCAGTTTACGAGCGGGAGGCCCAGTTGAGCAGTTCTTC
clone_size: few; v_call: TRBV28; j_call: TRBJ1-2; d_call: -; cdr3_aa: CASSLAGDRGYTF; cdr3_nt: TGTGCCAGCAGTTTAGCAGGGGATCGTGGCTACACCTTC
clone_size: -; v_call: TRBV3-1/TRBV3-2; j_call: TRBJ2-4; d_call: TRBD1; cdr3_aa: CASSTDRAKNIQYF; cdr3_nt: TGTGCCAGCAGCACGGACAGGGCAAAAAACATTCAGTACTTC
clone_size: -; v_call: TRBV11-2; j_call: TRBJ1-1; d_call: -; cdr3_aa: CASSGSAGIPEAFF; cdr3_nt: TGTGCCAGCAGCGGATCTGCCGGGATTCCTGAAGCTTTCTTT
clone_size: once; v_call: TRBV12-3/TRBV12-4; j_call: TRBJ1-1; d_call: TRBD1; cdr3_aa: CASRSDRAEAFF; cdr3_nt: TGTGCCAGCAGATCCGACAGGGCGGAAGCTTTCTTT
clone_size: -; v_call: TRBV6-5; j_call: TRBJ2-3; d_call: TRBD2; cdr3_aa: CASSILAGATDTQYF; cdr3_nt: TGTGCCAGCAGTATCCTAGCGGGAGCTACAGATACGCAGTATTTT
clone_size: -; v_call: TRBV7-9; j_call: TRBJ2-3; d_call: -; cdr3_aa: CASSSLTSLDTQYF; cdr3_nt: TGTGCCAGCAGCTCGTTAACTAGCCTAGATACGCAGTATTTT
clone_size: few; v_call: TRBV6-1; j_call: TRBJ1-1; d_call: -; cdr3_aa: CASSEAQGRTEAFF; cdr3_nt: TGTGCCAGCAGTGAAGCCCAGGGGCGCACTGAAGCTTTCTTT
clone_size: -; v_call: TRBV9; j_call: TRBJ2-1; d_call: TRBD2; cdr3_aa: CASSVGTSRNEQFF; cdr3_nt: TGTGCCAGCAGCGTCGGGACTAGCCGGAATGAGCAGTTCTTC
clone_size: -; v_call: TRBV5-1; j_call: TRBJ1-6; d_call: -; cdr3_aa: CASSLAGVNSPLHF; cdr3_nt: TGCGCCAGCAGCTTGGCCGGGGTTAATTCACCCCTCCACTTT
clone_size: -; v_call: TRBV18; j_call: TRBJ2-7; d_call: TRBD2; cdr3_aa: CASSPYEASGIDEQYF; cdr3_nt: TGTGCCAGCTCACCCTACGAGGCTAGCGGGATCGACGAGCAGTACTTC
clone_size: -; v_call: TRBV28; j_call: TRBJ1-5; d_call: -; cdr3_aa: CASSSQTKASQPQHF; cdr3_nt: TGTGCCAGCAGTTCACAGACCAAGGCCTCCCAGCCCCAGCATTTT
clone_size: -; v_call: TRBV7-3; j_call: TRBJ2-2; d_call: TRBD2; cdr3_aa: CASSQSGRLTGELFF; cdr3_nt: TGTGCCAGCAGCCAGAGCGGGAGGTTAACCGGGGAGCTGTTTTTT
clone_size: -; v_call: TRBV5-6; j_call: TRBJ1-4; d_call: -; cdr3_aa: CASSFGRVEKLFF; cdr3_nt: TGTGCCAGCAGCTTCGGCAGGGTTGAAAAACTGTTTTTT
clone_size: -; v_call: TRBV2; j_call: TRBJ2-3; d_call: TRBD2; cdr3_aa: CASTRVPGTSRPNTQYF; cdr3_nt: TGTGCCAGCACGCGGGTTCCCGGGACTAGTAGGCCGAATACGCAGTATTTT
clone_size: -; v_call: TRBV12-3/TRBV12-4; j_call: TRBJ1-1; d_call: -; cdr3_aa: CASRRGTWTEAFF; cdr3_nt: TGTGCCAGCCGCCGGGGGACGTGGACTGAAGCTTTCTTT
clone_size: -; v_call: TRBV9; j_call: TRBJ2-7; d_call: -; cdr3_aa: CASSVSSGNSYEQYF; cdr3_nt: TGTGCCAGCAGCGTATCTTCAGGGAACTCCTACGAGCAGTACTTC